This T cell receptor beta chain was sequenced during a study of PD-1 blockade in mismatch repair-deficient tumors. Study as a whole: Patients had 12 to 13 mismatch repair-deficient cancer types and were previously treated and progressing. General study points: After pembrolizumab, tumor-resident clones rose rapidly, then generally contracted before radiologic responses.

All patients were mismatch repair deficient, assessed by either PCR or immunohistochemistry. This clone was observed a few times. Its antigen is not identified. The CDR3 has 13 residues. Trimming cost V 5 bases and J 4 bases, with 11 bases left between them. The germline V gene has CDR1 SGHVS and CDR2 FQNEAQ. Profiled with immunoSEQ multiplex PCR; TCRdb holds only in-frame clones, not every one. The sample lists about 79,000 clones; 65% to 85% were seen once. The receptor was isolated from an adult with mismatch repair-deficient cancer. Sequences were derived from peripheral blood, sampled 44 weeks after starting pembrolizumab. This chain uses TRBV7-8 with TRBJ1-2, with D possibly matching TRBD1 (5 bases). CDR3 loop: CASSTTGPYGYTF. For the CDR3, the DNA is TGTGCCAGCAGCACCACAGGTCCCTATGGCTACACCTTC.